Given below is one T cell receptor (beta chain) in context. This entry is derived from a study of blood T cell repertoires in COVID-19. Overall study context: In each case, the material was cDNA or gDNA derived from T cells, B-cell-depleted T cells, or PBMCs.

The V segment lost 2 bases and the J segment 6 bases; nucleotides outside the gene matches: 5. The CDR3 runs to 15 residues. Germline CDR1 reads LNHDA; CDR2 reads SQIVND (reference sequence). Authors' analysis steps: Estimation of nucleated cell counts was performed using reference gene primer amplification. Method: immunoSEQ multiplex PCR; TCRdb's copy keeps in-frame clones and lacks some. V and J calls and clone size are those listed in that table; D and trimming were worked out from the DNA. This sample carries roughly 340,000 clones, 87% of them seen once, and the ten largest clones take about 6%. The Seattle patients, enrolled during active infection, were followed longitudinally.

The specimen was peripheral blood. The source of this sequence is a woman in her fifties or sixties with COVID-19, enrolled during active disease. The chain recombines TRBV19 with TRBJ2-1, with 9 bases identical to TRBD2. The CDR3 DNA is TGTGCCAGTAGTATACTTAGCGGGAGAACCAATGAGCAGTTCTTC. Its protein is CASSILSGRTNEQFF.